This note documents a single TCR beta chain sequence. In the authors' workflow: Estimates of nucleated cell counts were drawn from the amplification of reference gene primers. Assay: immunoSEQ multiplex PCR; the TCRdb copy retains only in-frame clones and omits some. V and J calls and clone size are given by that table; D and trimming were obtained from the DNA. Among 150,000 to 200,000 clones, 88% were seen once, and the ten largest hold around 9.5%. The V end lost 0 bases, the J end lost 5 bases, and 10 bases lay between the germline ends. Germline CDR1 is GTSNPN and CDR2 is SVGIG (reference sequence). The length of the CDR3 is 13 residues. The participants were between 18 and 89 years old and came from some 23 US areas. This record belongs to a study of blood T cell repertoires in COVID-19.

The sequencing sample was made of PBMCs or T cells enriched from blood (not recorded which). The rearrangement links TRBV30 to TRBJ1-2; the D gene is possibly TRBD1 (6 bases). This TCR was recovered from a woman younger than 35 who had recovered from COVID-19. CDR3 in amino acids: CAWSVQGFYGYTF. The CDR3 DNA reads TGTGCCTGGAGTGTACAGGGTTTTTATGGCTACACCTTC. The complete variable domain, with remaining parts taken from reference TRBV30 and TRBJ1-2, reads SQTIHQWPATLVQPVGSPLSLECTVEGTSNPNLYWYRQAAGRGLQLLFYSVGIGQISSEVPQNLSASRPQDRQFILSSKKLLLSDSGFYLCAWSVQGFYGYTFGSGTRLTVV.